The present T cell receptor beta chain was sequenced within a study of blood T cell repertoires in COVID-19. For the study at large: Samples representing acute and convalescent COVID-19 were sourced from the United States, Italy and Spain. Nucleic acid was either cDNA or gDNA, and it came from T cells, B-cell-depleted T cells, or PBMCs.

Source study methods: Amplifying reference gene primers gave estimates of nucleated cell counts. TCRdb keeps only in-frame clones here, not all; method: immunoSEQ multiplex PCR. V, J and clone size derive from that table, while D and trimming were established from the DNA sequence. The data show about 100,000 clones, about 91% seen once. The sequence came from a human donor in a cohort sampled during active COVID-19. Sequencing input: peripheral blood.

CDR3 amino acids: CASSTSGSRQIGNEQFF. The DNA for the CDR3 is TGTGCCAGCAGTACTAGCGGGAGTCGGCAGATTGGGAATGAGCAGTTCTTC. The chain couples TRBV6-2 or TRBV6-3 to TRBJ2-1, with 11 bases matching TRBD2. CDR3 length equals 17 residues. The trim removed 5 bases at V and 7 bases at J, leaving 13 bases unmatched. CDR1 and CDR2 (germline): MNHEY, SVGEGT.